These T cell receptor beta chains were read from a single sample in a study of T cell responses to AZD1222 COVID-19 vaccine. Profiled with immunoSEQ multiplex PCR; TCRdb holds only in-frame clones, not every one. The table lists around 84,000 clones, about 85% of them singletons, with over 1.2% in the top ten. This material consisted of peripheral blood, taken on day 0 of AZD1222 vaccination. These receptors all come from an adult in good health. CDR3s include the opening cysteine and the closing phenylalanine or tryptophan. A D gene is named only where the DNA matches it firmly. A row's size may be missing; if present it is once, few, many or a size class.

J	size	V	D	DNA	CDR3
TRBJ1-1	.	TRBV7-2	.	TGTGCCAGCAGCTTTAGGGGCGGGCTGGGGGCCGGTCTGGTCACTGAAGCTTTCTTT	CASSFRGGLGAGLVTEAFF
TRBJ2-7	.	TRBV6-2/TRBV6-3	TRBD2	TGTGCCAGCAGTTACGCGGGAGCGGGCTACGAGCAGTACTTC	CASSYAGAGYEQYF
TRBJ1-5	.	TRBV19	.	TGTGCCAGTAAGAGGGATTATAGTCAGCCCCAGCATTTT	CASKRDYSQPQHF
TRBJ1-2	.	TRBV7-2	TRBD1	TGTGCCAGCAGCGTCGGACAGGGCTATGGCTACACCTTC	CASSVGQGYGYTF
TRBJ2-1	.	TRBV24-1	TRBD1	TGTGCCACCAGTGGAGGACAGGGTGGAAATGAGCAGTTCTTC	CATSGGQGGNEQFF
TRBJ2-5	.	TRBV6-5	.	TGTGCCAGCAGCAGGGGGGGAGAGGGAACCCAGTACTTC	CASSRGGEGTQYF
TRBJ2-7	once	TRBV7-7	TRBD2	TGTGCTAGCAGCTTCCCCCCGACTAGCGGGAGGGCCAAAGGTTACGAGCAGTACTTC	CASSFPPTSGRAKGYEQYF
TRBJ2-7	.	TRBV10-3	TRBD1	TGTGCCATCGCAATACAGGGGGACTCCTACGAGCAGTACTTC	CAIAIQGDSYEQYF
TRBJ2-1	.	TRBV7-9	TRBD1	TGTGCCAGCAACCCGGGACAGGGAGACTACAATGAGCAGTTCTTC	CASNPGQGDYNEQFF
TRBJ1-1	.	TRBV28	.	TGTGCCAGCAGTTTGACCCAAGGAGCTTTCTTT	CASSLTQGAFF
TRBJ1-5	.	TRBV19	TRBD1	TGTGCCAGTAGAGAGGACAGGGCGTCTCAGCCCCAGCATTTT	CASREDRASQPQHF
TRBJ1-3	.	TRBV18	.	TGTGCCAGCTCAGTTCCCGGGTCCTCTGGAAACACCATATATTTT	CASSVPGSSGNTIYF
TRBJ1-1	.	TRBV11-2	.	TGTGCCAGCAGCTTTCGTGGACGGGGCCTTTCGAACACTGAAGCTTTCTTT	CASSFRGRGLSNTEAFF
TRBJ1-2	.	TRBV15	TRBD1	TGTGCCACCAGCGCCGGACAGGGGACGATCTATGGCTACACCTTC	CATSAGQGTIYGYTF
TRBJ1-1	.	TRBV5-1	.	TGCGCCAGCAGCTTGCAGGGGTTGGACACTGAAGCTTTCTTT	CASSLQGLDTEAFF
TRBJ1-5	.	TRBV7-2	TRBD1	TGTGCCAGCACCCAGGGGGGCAGGGGCAGCAATCAGCCCCAGCATTTT	CASTQGGRGSNQPQHF
TRBJ2-1	.	TRBV3-1/TRBV3-2	TRBD2	TGTGCCAGCAGCCATCAGAACCTACTAGCGGGAGAACCATTCTTC	CASSHQNLLAGEPFF
TRBJ1-5	once	TRBV2	.	TGTGCCAGCAGTGACAGGTGGGGGAGCAATCAGCCCCAGCATTTT	CASSDRWGSNQPQHF
TRBJ2-1	.	TRBV30	.	TGTGCTAGCCAAGCGGGCAGCTCCTACAATGAGCAGTTCTTC	CASQAGSSYNEQFF
TRBJ2-5	.	TRBV12-3/TRBV12-4	.	TGTGCCAGCAGTTTACGGCTACGGACGCCCCACTTC	CASSLRLRTPHF
TRBJ2-2	.	TRBV25-1	.	TGTGCCAGCAGCTGGACAGCGAACACCGGGGAGCTGTTTTTT	CASSWTANTGELFF
TRBJ1-4	.	TRBV11-2	.	TGTGCCAGCAGCCCCCGCGGTCCGGGTTTTGAAAAACTGTTTTTT	CASSPRGPGFEKLFF